The sequence of this T cell receptor (beta chain) was determined in a study of breast tumors, draining lymph nodes, adjacent tissues (dated by TCRdb to 2016 to 2017). Broadly, across the study: In breast cancer patients, the study compared the TCR beta repertoires of tumor, adjacent nontumor tissue and axillary lymph nodes. In human breast cancer, the study set out to evaluate how tumor, surrounding tissue and draining lymph node repertoires relate to one another and whether T cells may move between these sites.

Findings and caveats that apply to the study as a whole: The conclusion that tumor T cells originate in lymph nodes was framed as consistent with a hypothesis rather than directly demonstrated. Tumor and nontumor tissue repertoires were significantly more similar in luminal-like than in basal-like breast cancer. The data were considered consistent with the idea that most tumor T cells come from the lymph node and then expand in tumor tissue. T-cell repertoire diversity in tumors was found to be lower than in lymph nodes but higher than in nontumor tissue, and preferential V and J gene usage was observed.

This clonotype was picked up many times. Its antigen is still unknown. Within one base of it there is no much larger clone, and no base qualities were kept. The lymph node samples were taken from the axillary draining lymph nodes of breast cancer patients. Including the terminal cysteine and phenylalanine, the CDR3 comprises 13 residues. Here the CDR3 DNA is all that survives: 39 bases in frame from base 1. V is cut by 1 base and J by 10 bases, and the space between the germline ends is 15 bases. The germline V gene (reference sequence) supplies CDR1 DFQATT and CDR2 SNEGSKA. Data came from an Illumina HiSeq 2000. TCR beta chain libraries were generated by multiplex PCR amplification. High-throughput sequencing was used to analyze the amplified TCR beta chain products. TCRdb passed the public sequencing reads through fastp at Q25 and MiXCR, retaining productive beta sequences. Entries that share a CDR3 protein sequence are merged under the most common genes and DNA. The sample contains some 150,000 distinct CDR3 sequences, around 24% of them found a single time. In total, the top ten clones hold roughly 2.6% of the sample.

This TCR was recovered from a female donor with breast cancer. Some clones in this sample may be carry-over from other donors' samples. Recombination connected TRBV20-1 to TRBJ2-3, with the D gene tentatively TRBD1 or TRBD2, based on 6 matching bases in each. The sample comprised axillary lymph node tissue. The base sequence is TGCAGTGCTAGAGGCCCCGAGGGGGGTGCGCAGTATTTT. It specifies CSARGPEGGAQYF.